This is a list of T cell receptor beta chains from one sample in a study of blood T cell repertoires in COVID-19. Only in-frame clones appear in the TCRdb table, and some are missing; sequencing was by immunoSEQ multiplex PCR. The table records 95,000 to 150,000 clones, approximately 74% of them present only once. Sequencing was performed on peripheral blood. Receptors originate from a man in his fifties or sixties with acute or convalescent COVID-19. CDR3s include the opening cysteine and the closing phenylalanine or tryptophan. Each record gives: clone size, J gene, V gene, CDR3 protein. Size values are once, few and many counts, or a class for expanded clones, and some rows have none.

clone size: NA
J gene: TRBJ2-3
V gene: TRBV5-1
CDR3 protein: CASSLVVGGAGTDTQYF

clone size: NA
J gene: TRBJ1-2
V gene: TRBV19
CDR3 protein: CASSIWGQGARGYTF

clone size: once
J gene: TRBJ2-5
V gene: TRBV9
CDR3 protein: CASSGGTSGETQYF

clone size: few
J gene: TRBJ2-1
V gene: TRBV30
CDR3 protein: CAWSTLAGSYNEQFF

clone size: NA
J gene: TRBJ2-2
V gene: TRBV6-5
CDR3 protein: CASNPGLGTGELFF

clone size: NA
J gene: TRBJ1-2
V gene: TRBV19
CDR3 protein: CASSSTGRNYGYTF

clone size: NA
J gene: TRBJ1-2
V gene: TRBV18
CDR3 protein: CASSPTKPGLSYGYTF

clone size: NA
J gene: TRBJ1-1
V gene: TRBV7-3
CDR3 protein: CASSATQGAEAFF

clone size: NA
J gene: TRBJ2-7
V gene: TRBV19
CDR3 protein: CASSRGTGTLVGEQYF

clone size: NA
J gene: TRBJ2-7
V gene: TRBV11-2
CDR3 protein: CASSFENHLSYEQYF

clone size: once
J gene: TRBJ1-4
V gene: TRBV5-1
CDR3 protein: CASSPLYSTNEKLFF

clone size: NA
J gene: TRBJ2-2
V gene: TRBV7-9
CDR3 protein: CASGDLAGGPTGELFF

clone size: NA
J gene: TRBJ2-3
V gene: TRBV10-2
CDR3 protein: CASSSRVVGTSGGYSTDTQYF

clone size: NA
J gene: TRBJ2-7
V gene: TRBV3-1/TRBV3-2
CDR3 protein: CASSHWGRAGYEQYF

clone size: NA
J gene: TRBJ2-7
V gene: TRBV19
CDR3 protein: CASSLSFPYEQYF

clone size: NA
J gene: TRBJ2-3
V gene: TRBV7-3
CDR3 protein: CASRAGTSGTDTQYF

clone size: NA
J gene: TRBJ1-5
V gene: TRBV6-6
CDR3 protein: CASENNGNQPQHF

clone size: NA
J gene: TRBJ2-2
V gene: TRBV11-2
CDR3 protein: CASSYLTGTANTGELFF

clone size: few
J gene: TRBJ2-4
V gene: TRBV2
CDR3 protein: CASSASGTKNIQYF

clone size: NA
J gene: TRBJ1-4
V gene: TRBV3-1/TRBV3-2
CDR3 protein: CASRDRGGNEKLFF

clone size: once
J gene: TRBJ2-5
V gene: TRBV9
CDR3 protein: CASSIGTGFGETQYF